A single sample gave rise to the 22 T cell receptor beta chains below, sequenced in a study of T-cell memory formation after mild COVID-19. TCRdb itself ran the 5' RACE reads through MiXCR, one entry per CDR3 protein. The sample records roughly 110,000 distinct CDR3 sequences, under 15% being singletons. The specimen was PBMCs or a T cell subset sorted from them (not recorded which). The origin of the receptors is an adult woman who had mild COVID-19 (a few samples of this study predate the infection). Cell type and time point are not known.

The CDR3 sequence is CASRPGEGYGYTF. In nucleotides, the CDR3 is TGTGCCAGCAGACCGGGCGAGGGCTATGGCTACACCTTC. The V gene is TRBV27, the J gene TRBJ1-2; D is ambiguous. The germline V and J ends were trimmed by 6 bases and 4 bases, with 12 bases remaining between them. CDR1 is MNHEY and CDR2 is SMNVEV in the germline V gene (reference sequence). The CDR3 consists of 13 residues.

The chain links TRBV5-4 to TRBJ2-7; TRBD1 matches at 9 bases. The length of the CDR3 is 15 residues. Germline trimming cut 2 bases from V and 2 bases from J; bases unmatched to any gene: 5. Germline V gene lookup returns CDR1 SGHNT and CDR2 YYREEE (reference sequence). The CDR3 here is CASSFTGTGTYEQYF. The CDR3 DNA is TGTGCCAGCAGCTTTACCGGGACAGGGACCTACGAGCAGTACTTC.

CDR3: CASSVRRGTNTGELFF. For the CDR3, the DNA is TGTGCCAGCAGCGTGCGGCGGGGGACGAACACCGGGGAGCTGTTTTTT. The genes are TRBV9 and TRBJ2-2; 7 bases align to TRBD2. With 2 bases clipped from V and 0 bases from J, the junction kept 4 bases outside the gene matches. Germline V gene lookup returns CDR1 SGDLS and CDR2 YYNGEE. The CDR3 contains 16 residues.

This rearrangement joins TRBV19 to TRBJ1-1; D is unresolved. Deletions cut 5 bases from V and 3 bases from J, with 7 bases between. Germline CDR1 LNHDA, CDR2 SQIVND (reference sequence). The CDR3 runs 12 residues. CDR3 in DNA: TGTGCCAGTAGTGCCGGGGACACTGAAGCTTTCTTT. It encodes CASSAGDTEAFF.

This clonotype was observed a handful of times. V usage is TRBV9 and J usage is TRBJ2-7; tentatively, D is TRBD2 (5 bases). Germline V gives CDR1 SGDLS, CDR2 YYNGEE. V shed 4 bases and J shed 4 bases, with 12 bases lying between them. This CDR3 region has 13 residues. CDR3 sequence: CASSPSDFYEQYF. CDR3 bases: TGTGCCAGCAGCCCTTCGGACTTTTACGAGCAGTACTTC.

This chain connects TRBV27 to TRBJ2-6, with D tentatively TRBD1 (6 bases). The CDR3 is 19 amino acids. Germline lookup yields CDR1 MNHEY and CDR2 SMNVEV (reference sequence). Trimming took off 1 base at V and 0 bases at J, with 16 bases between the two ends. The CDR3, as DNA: TGTGCCAGCAGTTTATTGCCAGGGGTTGTCCCCTCTGGGGCCAACGTCCTGACTTTC. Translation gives CASSLLPGVVPSGANVLTF.

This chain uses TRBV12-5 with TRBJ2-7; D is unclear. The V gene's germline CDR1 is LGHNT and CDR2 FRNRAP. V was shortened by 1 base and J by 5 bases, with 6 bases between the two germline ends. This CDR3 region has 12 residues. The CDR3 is CASGLDSHEQYF. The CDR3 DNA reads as TGTGCTAGTGGTTTGGATAGCCACGAGCAGTACTTC.

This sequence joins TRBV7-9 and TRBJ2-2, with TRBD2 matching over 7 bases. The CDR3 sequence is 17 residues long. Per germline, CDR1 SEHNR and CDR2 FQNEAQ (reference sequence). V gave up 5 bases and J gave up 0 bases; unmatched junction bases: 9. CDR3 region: CASSTYSAGPNTGELFF. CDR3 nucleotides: TGTGCCAGCAGCACTTATTCAGCGGGACCGAACACCGGGGAGCTGTTTTTT.

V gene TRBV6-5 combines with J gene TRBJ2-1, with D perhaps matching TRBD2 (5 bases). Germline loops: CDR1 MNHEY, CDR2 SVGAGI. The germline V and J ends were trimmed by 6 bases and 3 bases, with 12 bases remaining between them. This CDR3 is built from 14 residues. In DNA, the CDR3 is TGTGCCAGCAGGAGCGGAGTCGGCTACAATGAGCAGTTCTTC. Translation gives CASRSGVGYNEQFF.

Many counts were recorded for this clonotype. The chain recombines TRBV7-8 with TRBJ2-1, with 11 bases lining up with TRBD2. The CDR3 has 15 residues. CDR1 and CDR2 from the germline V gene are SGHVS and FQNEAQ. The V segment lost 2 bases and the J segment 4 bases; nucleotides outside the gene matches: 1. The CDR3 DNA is TGTGCCAGCAGCTTACTAGCGGGGGGTTACAATGAGCAGTTCTTC. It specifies CASSLLAGGYNEQFF.

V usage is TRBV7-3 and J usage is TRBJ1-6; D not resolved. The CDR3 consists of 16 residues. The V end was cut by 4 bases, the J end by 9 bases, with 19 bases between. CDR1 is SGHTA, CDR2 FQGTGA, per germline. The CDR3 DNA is TGTGCCAGCAGCTCCACTCACCTCCGGGCTTTTTCACCCCTCCACTTT. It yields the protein CASSSTHLRAFSPLHF.

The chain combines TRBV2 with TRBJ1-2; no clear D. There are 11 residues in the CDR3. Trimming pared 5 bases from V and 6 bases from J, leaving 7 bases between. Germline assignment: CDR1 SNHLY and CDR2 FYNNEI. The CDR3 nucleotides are TGTGCCAGCAGTTACTGGGATGGCTACACCTTC. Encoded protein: CASSYWDGYTF.

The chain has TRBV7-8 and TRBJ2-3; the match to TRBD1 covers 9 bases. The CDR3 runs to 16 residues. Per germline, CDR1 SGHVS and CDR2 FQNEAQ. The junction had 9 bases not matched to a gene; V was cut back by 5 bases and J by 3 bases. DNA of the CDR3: TGTGCCAGCAGCCCCCTAGGGACAGGGAGGACAGATACGCAGTATTTT. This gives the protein CASSPLGTGRTDTQYF.

In DNA, the CDR3 is TGTGCCACCCAGGCCGGGGTCACCGGGGAGCTGTTTTTT. Protein: CATQAGVTGELFF. The chain carries TRBV24-1 and TRBJ2-2; tentatively, D is TRBD2 (5 bases). Trimming left V 9 bases short and J 4 bases short, with 11 bases between. Per germline, CDR1 KGHDR and CDR2 SFDVKD. The CDR3 covers 13 residues.

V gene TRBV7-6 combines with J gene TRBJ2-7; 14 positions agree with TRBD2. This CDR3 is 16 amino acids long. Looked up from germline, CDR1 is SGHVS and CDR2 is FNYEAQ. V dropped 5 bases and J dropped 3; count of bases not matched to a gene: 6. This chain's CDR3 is CASSPGTSGSIYEQYF. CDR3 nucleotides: TGTGCCAGCAGCCCCGGGACTAGCGGGAGTATCTACGAGCAGTACTTC. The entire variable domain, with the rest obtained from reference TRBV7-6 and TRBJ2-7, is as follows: GAGVSQSPRYKVTKRGQDVALRCDPISGHVSLYWYRQALGQGPEFLTYFNYEAQQDKSGLPNDRFSAERPEGSISTLTIQRTEQRDSAMYRCASSPGTSGSIYEQYFGPGTRLTVT.

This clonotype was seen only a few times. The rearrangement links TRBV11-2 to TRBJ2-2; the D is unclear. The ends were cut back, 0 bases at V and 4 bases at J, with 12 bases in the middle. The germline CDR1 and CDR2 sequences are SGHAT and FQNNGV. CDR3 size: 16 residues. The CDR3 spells CASSLDLWGSTGELFF. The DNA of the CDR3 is TGTGCCAGCAGCTTAGACCTCTGGGGAAGCACCGGGGAGCTGTTTTTT. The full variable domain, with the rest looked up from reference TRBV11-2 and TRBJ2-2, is EAGVAQSPRYKIIEKRQSVAFWCNPISGHATLYWYQQILGQGPKLLIQFQNNGVVDDSQLPKDRFSAERLKGVDSTLKIQPAKLEDSAVYLCASSLDLWGSTGELFFGEGSRLTVL.

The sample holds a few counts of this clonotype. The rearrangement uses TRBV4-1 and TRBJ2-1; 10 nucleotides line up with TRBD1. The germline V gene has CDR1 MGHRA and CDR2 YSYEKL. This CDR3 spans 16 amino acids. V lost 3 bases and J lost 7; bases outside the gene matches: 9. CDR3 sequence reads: CASSHPRTGGRNEQFF. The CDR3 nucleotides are TGCGCCAGCAGCCACCCGCGGACAGGGGGGAGGAATGAGCAGTTCTTC.

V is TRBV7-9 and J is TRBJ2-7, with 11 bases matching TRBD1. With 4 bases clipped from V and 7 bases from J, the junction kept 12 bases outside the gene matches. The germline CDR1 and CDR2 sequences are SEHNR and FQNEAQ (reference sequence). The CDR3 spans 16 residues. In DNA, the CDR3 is TGTGCCAGCAGCTCCCCCGTAGGGACAGGGGGGAAGGAGCAGTACTTC. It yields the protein CASSSPVGTGGKEQYF.

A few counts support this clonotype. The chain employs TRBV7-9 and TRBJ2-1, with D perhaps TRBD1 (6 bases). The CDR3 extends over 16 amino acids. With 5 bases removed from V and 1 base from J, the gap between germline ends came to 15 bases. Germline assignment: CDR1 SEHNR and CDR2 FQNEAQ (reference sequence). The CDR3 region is CASSVEGVGSYNEQFF. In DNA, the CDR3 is TGTGCCAGCAGCGTAGAGGGGGTAGGGTCCTACAATGAGCAGTTCTTC.

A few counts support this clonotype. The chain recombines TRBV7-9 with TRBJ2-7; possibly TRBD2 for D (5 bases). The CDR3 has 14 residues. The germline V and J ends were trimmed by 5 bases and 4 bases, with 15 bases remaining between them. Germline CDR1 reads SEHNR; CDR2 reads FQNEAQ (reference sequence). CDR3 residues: CASSPGVWPYEQYF. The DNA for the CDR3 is TGTGCCAGCAGCCCCGGGGTCTGGCCTTACGAGCAGTACTTC. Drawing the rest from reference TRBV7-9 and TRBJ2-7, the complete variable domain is DTGVSQNPRHKITKRGQNVTFRCDPISEHNRLYWYRQTLGQGPEFLTYFQNEAQLEKSRLLSDRFSAERPKGSFSTLEIQRTEQGDSAMYLCASSPGVWPYEQYFGPGTRLTVT.

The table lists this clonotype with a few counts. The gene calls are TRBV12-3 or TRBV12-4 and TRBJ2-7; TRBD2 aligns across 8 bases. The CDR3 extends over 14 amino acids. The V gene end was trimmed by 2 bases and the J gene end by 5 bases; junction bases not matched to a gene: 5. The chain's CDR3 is CASSLLAGGNEQYF. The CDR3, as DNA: TGTGCCAGCAGTTTACTGGCGGGAGGCAACGAGCAGTACTTC.

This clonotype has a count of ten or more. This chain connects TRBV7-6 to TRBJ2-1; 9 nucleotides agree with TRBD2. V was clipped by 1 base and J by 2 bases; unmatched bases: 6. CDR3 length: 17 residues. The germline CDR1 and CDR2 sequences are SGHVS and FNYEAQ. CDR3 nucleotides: TGTGCCAGCAGCTTAGTATCCAGCGGGGGGACCTACAATGAGCAGTTCTTC. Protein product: CASSLVSSGGTYNEQFF.